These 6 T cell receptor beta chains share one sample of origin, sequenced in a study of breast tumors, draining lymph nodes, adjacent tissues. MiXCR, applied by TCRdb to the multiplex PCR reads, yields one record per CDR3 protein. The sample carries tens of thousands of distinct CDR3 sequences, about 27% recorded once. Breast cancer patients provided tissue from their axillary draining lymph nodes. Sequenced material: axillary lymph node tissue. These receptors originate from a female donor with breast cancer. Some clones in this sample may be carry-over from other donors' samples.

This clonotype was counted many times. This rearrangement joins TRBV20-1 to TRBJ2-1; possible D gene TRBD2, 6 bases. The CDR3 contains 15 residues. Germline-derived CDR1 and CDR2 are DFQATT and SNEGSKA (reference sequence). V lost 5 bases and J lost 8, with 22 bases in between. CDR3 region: CSAGDPGLVGDEQFF. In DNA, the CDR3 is TGCAGTGCTGGCGATCCGGGACTGGTAGGGGATGAGCAGTTCTTC.

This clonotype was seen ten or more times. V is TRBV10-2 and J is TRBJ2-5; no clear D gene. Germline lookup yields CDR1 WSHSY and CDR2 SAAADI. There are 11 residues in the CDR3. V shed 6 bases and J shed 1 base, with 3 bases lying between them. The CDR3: CASRTQETQYF. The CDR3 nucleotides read TGCGCCAGCAGAACCCAAGAGACCCAGTACTTC.

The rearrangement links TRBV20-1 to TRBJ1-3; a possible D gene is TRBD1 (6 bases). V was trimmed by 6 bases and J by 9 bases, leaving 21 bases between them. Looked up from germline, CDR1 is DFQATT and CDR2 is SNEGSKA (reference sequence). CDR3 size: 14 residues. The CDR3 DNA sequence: TGCAGTGCACGTACCGGGACATCAAAGTCCACCATATATTTT. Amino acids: CSARTGTSKSTIYF.

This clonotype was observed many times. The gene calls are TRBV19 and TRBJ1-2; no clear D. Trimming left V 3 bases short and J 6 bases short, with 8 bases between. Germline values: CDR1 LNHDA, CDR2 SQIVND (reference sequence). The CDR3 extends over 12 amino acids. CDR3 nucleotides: TGTGCCAGTAGTATGAACCCCCATGGCTACACCTTC. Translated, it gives CASSMNPHGYTF. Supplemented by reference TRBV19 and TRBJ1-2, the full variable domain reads DGGITQSPKYLFRKEGQNVTLSCEQNLNHDAMYWYRQDPGQGLRLIYYSQIVNDFQKGDIAEGYSVSREKKESFPLTVTSAQKNPTAFYLCASSMNPHGYTFGSGTRLTVV.

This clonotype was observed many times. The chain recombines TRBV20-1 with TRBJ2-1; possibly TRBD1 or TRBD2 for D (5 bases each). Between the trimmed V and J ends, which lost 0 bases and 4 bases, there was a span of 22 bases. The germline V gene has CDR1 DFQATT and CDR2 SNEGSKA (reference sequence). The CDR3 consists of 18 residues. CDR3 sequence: CSARDDGALASRYNEQFF. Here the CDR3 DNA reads TGCAGTGCTAGAGATGACGGGGCGCTGGCTAGCAGATACAATGAGCAGTTCTTC.

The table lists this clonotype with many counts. The CDR3 loop reads CASSREGGGLGETQYF. CDR3 coding DNA: TGTGCCAGCAGCCGGGAAGGGGGAGGGTTAGGAGAGACCCAGTACTTC. The chain has TRBV25-1 and TRBJ2-5; perhaps TRBD2 as D (7 bases). Germline CDR1 reads MGHDK; CDR2 reads SYGVNS. The CDR3 totals 16 residues. V gave up 6 bases and J gave up 4 bases, with 21 bases separating them.